The 25 T cell receptor beta chains presented below share a single source sample, sequenced in a study of cytomegalovirus exposure and HLA in healthy donors. PCR primers comprised 60 Vbeta and 13 Jbeta primers. TCRdb's copy holds only in-frame clones and misses some; the assay was immunoSEQ multiplex PCR. The sample yields some 110,000 clones, roughly 76% seen once. Sequencing used PBMCs. The receptors shown here come from a man aged 50 to 60 in good health and CMV-seropositive.

The chain couples TRBV7-2 to TRBJ2-1; 7 positions match TRBD2. Unmatched junction bases numbered 5, after V lost 1 base and J lost 2 bases. The germline CDR1 and CDR2 sequences are SGHTA and FQGNSA. The CDR3 is made up of 16 amino acids. CDR3 loop: CASSLDSGGTYNEQFF. In DNA, the CDR3 is TGTGCCAGCAGCTTAGATTCGGGGGGAACCTACAATGAGCAGTTCTTC.

The chain has TRBV28 and TRBJ1-4; 9 bases map to TRBD1. Germline CDR1 reads MDHEN; CDR2 reads SYDVKM. This CDR3 is built from 15 residues. J gave up 7 bases and V 5 bases, and 8 bases lay outside the gene matches. The CDR3 bases are TGTGCCAGCAGTGGGTACAGGGGGCTTGGTGAAAAACTGTTTTTT. It translates to CASSGYRGLGEKLFF.

This clone was seen a few times. The V and J genes are TRBV27 and TRBJ1-5; D is undetermined. The CDR3 is 12 amino acids. Trimming cost V 4 bases and J 6 bases, with 7 bases left between them. Germline assignment: CDR1 MNHEY and CDR2 SMNVEV (reference sequence). The CDR3 loop reads CASSSNGQPQHF. CDR3 bases: TGTGCCAGCAGTTCCAACGGTCAGCCCCAGCATTTT.

This clone came up a few times. The chain links TRBV7-2 to TRBJ1-4; 9 bases line up with TRBD1. V dropped 5 bases and J dropped 10; count of bases not matched to a gene: 11. The germline CDR1 and CDR2 sequences are SGHTA and FQGNSA. There are 15 residues in the CDR3. DNA for the CDR3: TGTGCCAGCAGCCCATCGGGACAGGGCGGGGGAAAACTGTTTTTT. Its translation: CASSPSGQGGGKLFF.

This clone was seen just once. The chain has TRBV9 and TRBJ2-5; possibly TRBD1 for D (6 bases). V was clipped by 6 bases and J by 2 bases, with 14 bases between them. CDR1 SGDLS and CDR2 YYNGEE come from the germline V gene. The CDR3 runs to 14 residues. This CDR3 reads CASNGRGEQETQYF. The CDR3 DNA reads TGTGCCAGCAATGGCAGGGGTGAACAAGAGACCCAGTACTTC.

Only one count was recorded for this clone. The chain employs TRBV7-2 and TRBJ2-5, with 9 bases aligning to TRBD2. CDR3 size: 17 residues. V trimming: 6 bases; J trimming: 4 bases; junction bases outside the gene matches: 15. Germline V gene data show CDR1 as SGHTA and CDR2 as FQGNSA. CDR3 loop: CASRKDRAGGRGETQYF. The DNA of the CDR3 is TGTGCCAGCAGGAAAGACCGGGCGGGGGGGCGAGGAGAGACCCAGTACTTC.

This chain connects TRBV11-2 to TRBJ2-3; D is possibly TRBD2 (6 bases). The ends were cut back, 3 bases at V and 0 bases at J, with 19 bases in the middle. The CDR3 is 18 residues long. Germline V gene data show CDR1 as SGHAT and CDR2 as FQNNGV. CDR3 region: CASSFVPGLKGSTDTQYF. CDR3 nucleotide sequence: TGTGCCAGCAGCTTCGTCCCGGGACTCAAAGGTAGCACAGATACGCAGTATTTT.

The V gene is TRBV29-1, the J gene TRBJ2-2; 8 bases are a match to TRBD1. There are 13 residues in the CDR3. The junction had 4 bases not matched to a gene; V was cut back by 6 bases and J by 4 bases. The V gene's germline CDR1 is SQVTM and CDR2 ANQGSEA. The CDR3 nucleotides are TGCAGCGTCGGACAGGGTGTCACCGGGGAGCTGTTTTTT. Protein sequence: CSVGQGVTGELFF.

This sequence joins TRBV9 and TRBJ1-2, with a tentative D call TRBD1 (5 bases). This CDR3 has 13 amino acids. V dropped 0 bases and J dropped 8 bases, with 11 bases sitting between them. The germline CDR1 and CDR2 sequences are SGDLS and YYNGEE. The CDR3, as DNA: TGTGCCAGCAGCGTAGCGGGCAGGGTAGGCTACACCTTC. It translates to CASSVAGRVGYTF.

The CDR3 loop is CASSPQVAEESSLSSYEQYF. CDR3 DNA sequence: TGTGCCAGCTCACCCCAAGTAGCGGAGGAATCGAGTTTAAGCTCCTACGAGCAGTACTTC. The chain combines TRBV18 with TRBJ2-7; TRBD2 might be the D (6 bases). Between the trimmed V and J ends, which lost 3 bases and 0 bases, there was a span of 27 bases. Germline values: CDR1 KGHSH, CDR2 LQKENI. The CDR3 has 20 residues.

The chain is built from TRBV4-1 and TRBJ1-2; TRBD1 aligns across 9 bases. From germline, CDR1 is MGHRA and CDR2 YSYEKL. The CDR3 is 14 amino acids. Unmatched junction bases numbered 5, after V lost 1 base and J lost 8 bases. The CDR3 here is CASSQGTGVRGYTF. The CDR3 DNA sequence: TGCGCCAGCAGCCAAGGGACAGGGGTGAGGGGCTACACCTTC.

This clone was recorded a few times. The chain couples TRBV11-3 to TRBJ2-5; D possibly corresponds to TRBD1 (5 bases). Germline V gives CDR1 SGHNT, CDR2 YENEEA. The CDR3 totals 13 residues. V was pared by 2 bases and J by 2 bases, with 6 bases between. The CDR3 loop is CASSLRQQETQYF. CDR3 sequence (DNA): TGTGCCAGCAGCTTAAGACAGCAAGAGACCCAGTACTTC.

The chain is built from TRBV7-9 and TRBJ1-2; possible D gene TRBD1, 6 bases. The CDR3 extends over 14 amino acids. Looked up from germline, CDR1 is SEHNR and CDR2 is FQNEAQ (reference sequence). V dropped 11 bases and J dropped 4 bases, with 20 bases sitting between them. The CDR3: CAGAGSRGSYGYTF. In DNA form, the CDR3 reads TGTGCCGGGGCGGGCAGCAGGGGAAGCTATGGCTACACCTTC.

This chain links TRBV27 with TRBJ2-6; no reliable D call. This CDR3 is built from 13 residues. Deletions cut 4 bases from V and 6 bases from J, with 7 bases between. Per germline, CDR1 MNHEY and CDR2 SMNVEV (reference sequence). The CDR3 loop reads CASSSREANVLTF. CDR3 nucleotide sequence: TGTGCCAGCAGTTCGCGAGAGGCCAACGTCCTGACTTTC.

The chain links TRBV7-6 to TRBJ1-4, with D tentatively TRBD1 (5 bases). Trimming removed 5 bases at V and 8 bases at J, with 18 bases between. Germline V lookup: CDR1 SGHVS, CDR2 FNYEAQ. This CDR3 is 15 amino acids long. CDR3 nucleotide sequence: TGTGCCAGCAGCAGAAGGGGCCTTCCTCCAGAAAAACTGTTTTTT. This codes for CASSRRGLPPEKLFF.

The table lists this clone with a count of one. V usage is TRBV19 and J usage is TRBJ2-1, with a tentative D call TRBD2 (6 bases). This CDR3 spans 15 amino acids. V lost 0 bases, J lost 3 bases, and 9 bases lay in between. Germline assignment: CDR1 LNHDA and CDR2 SQIVND (reference sequence). The CDR3 region is CASSIDSGGYNEQFF. In nucleotides, the CDR3 is TGTGCCAGTAGTATAGATAGCGGAGGCTACAATGAGCAGTTCTTC. The complete variable domain, with remaining parts taken from reference TRBV19 and TRBJ2-1, reads DGGITQSPKYLFRKEGQNVTLSCEQNLNHDAMYWYRQDPGQGLRLIYYSQIVNDFQKGDIAEGYSVSREKKESFPLTVTSAQKNPTAFYLCASSIDSGGYNEQFFGPGTRLTVL.

V is TRBV29-1 and J is TRBJ2-1; 10 bases are shared with TRBD2. The CDR3 covers 14 residues. Trimming at V came to 2 bases and at J to 6 bases, leaving 4 bases not matched to a gene. The germline V gene has CDR1 SQVTM and CDR2 ANQGSEA. CDR3 protein: CSVERLAGVNEQFF. CDR3 nucleotide sequence: TGCAGCGTTGAACGCCTAGCGGGAGTCAATGAGCAGTTCTTC.

Of note for this clone: Its ends do not fully match the called genes, so a read error is possible. The chain links TRBV7-7 to TRBJ2-3; 7 nucleotides align to TRBD2. The germline V gene encodes CDR1 SSHAT and CDR2 FNYEAQ (reference sequence). This CDR3 contains 15 residues. CDR3 DNA: TGTGCTAGCAGCCCTCAGGGAGGGTTGGGCGCTACGCAGTATTTT. Its translation is CASSPQGGLGATQYF.

V and J are TRBV7-7 and TRBJ1-4; D perhaps matches TRBD1 (5 bases). CDR3 length equals 15 residues. Trimming removed 5 bases from V and 5 bases from J, with 15 bases in between. CDR1 and CDR2 from the germline V gene are SSHAT and FNYEAQ (reference sequence). CDR3 nucleotides: TGTGCCAGCAGCCATGGGACTTCCTTAAATGAAAAACTGTTTTTT. Protein: CASSHGTSLNEKLFF.

V is TRBV4-3 and J is TRBJ1-6; 10 bases agree with TRBD1. The CDR3 covers 15 residues. Trimming took 1 base from V and 14 from J; bases not matched to a gene: 8. CDR1 and CDR2 (germline): LGHNA, YSLEER. The CDR3 DNA sequence: TGCGCCAGCAGCCAAGCGGGGACAGGGGAGAGGACCCTCCACTTT. Its protein product is CASSQAGTGERTLHF.

This clone was recorded only once. The chain combines TRBV13 with TRBJ2-3, with 9 nucleotides matching TRBD1. V shed 4 bases and J 6 bases; nucleotides not matched to a gene: 8. Per germline, CDR1 PRHDT and CDR2 FYEKMQ (reference sequence). The length of the CDR3 is 15 residues. The CDR3: CASSSRQGVLDTQYF. As DNA, the CDR3 is TGTGCCAGCAGCTCCCGACAGGGGGTGTTGGATACGCAGTATTTT.

The rearrangement links TRBV9 to TRBJ2-1, with D possibly matching TRBD2 (7 bases). Germline V gene data show CDR1 as SGDLS and CDR2 as YYNGEE. V was pared by 0 bases and J by 7 bases, with 11 bases between. The CDR3 is 14 amino acids. The CDR3: CASSVARGANEQFF. The CDR3 DNA sequence: TGTGCCAGCAGCGTAGCTCGGGGGGCAAATGAGCAGTTCTTC.

This sequence joins TRBV6-5 and TRBJ1-4, with 8 bases that match TRBD1. The V gene's germline CDR1 is MNHEY and CDR2 SVGAGI. The CDR3 runs to 13 residues. After removal of 7 bases from V and 8 bases from J, the junction contained 6 bases not matched to a gene. The CDR3 reads CASMDRVAEKLFF. CDR3 sequence (DNA): TGTGCCAGCATGGACAGGGTGGCGGAAAAACTGTTTTTT.

In its sample, this clone was seen a few times. This chain joins TRBV5-6 and TRBJ1-4; 7 bases are a match to TRBD1. V was pared by 4 bases and J by 6 bases, with 6 bases of the junction left unmatched. CDR3 length equals 14 residues. Per germline, CDR1 SGHDT and CDR2 YYEEEE. CDR3 residues: CASSNTGEDEKLFF. The CDR3 region has the DNA TGTGCCAGCAGCAATACAGGGGAGGATGAAAAACTGTTTTTT.

This clone was seen only once. V gene TRBV7-9 combines with J gene TRBJ1-2, with a tentative D call TRBD1 (6 bases). There are 12 residues in the CDR3. CDR1 is SEHNR and CDR2 is FQNEAQ in the germline V gene (reference sequence). The V gene lost 10 bases and the J gene lost 3 bases, with 12 bases spanning the gap. CDR3 protein: CATPTGDYGYTF. In DNA, the CDR3 is TGTGCCACCCCGACAGGCGACTATGGCTACACCTTC. The full variable domain, completed using reference TRBV7-9 and TRBJ1-2, is DTGVSQNPRHKITKRGQNVTFRCDPISEHNRLYWYRQTLGQGPEFLTYFQNEAQLEKSRLLSDRFSAERPKGSFSTLEIQRTEQGDSAMYLCATPTGDYGYTFGSGTRLTVV.